The 19 T cell receptor beta chains listed next were all sequenced from one sample in a study of T cell responses to AZD1222 COVID-19 vaccine. The assay was immunoSEQ multiplex PCR, and TCRdb's table has in-frame clones only and misses some. Here the sample spans about 97,000 clones, roughly nine tenths being singletons. The sample in question was peripheral blood, obtained on day 0 of AZD1222 vaccination. The receptors come from an adult in good health.

In DNA, the CDR3 is TGCAGTGCTAGTCCTATCTCGACCGGAGTGGTTTACAATGAGCAGTTCTTC. Residues: CSASPISTGVVYNEQFF. The chain has TRBV20-1 and TRBJ2-1, with D uncertain. Between the trimmed V and J ends, which lost 3 bases and 4 bases, there was a span of 22 bases. Germline CDR1 reads DFQATT; CDR2 reads SNEGSKA (reference sequence). The CDR3 is 17 residues long.

The chain couples TRBV6-5 to TRBJ2-3; D not certain. Trimming took off 5 bases at V and 1 base at J, with 10 bases between the two ends. CDR1 and CDR2 from the germline V gene are MNHEY and SVGAGI. The CDR3 has 14 amino acids. CDR3 in amino acids: CASSKFGGTDTQYF. In DNA, the CDR3 is TGTGCCAGCAGTAAGTTTGGGGGCACAGATACGCAGTATTTT.

The chain couples TRBV27 to TRBJ1-5, with 9 bases fitting TRBD1. J lost 3 bases, V lost 5 bases, and 11 bases had no gene match. Looked up from germline, CDR1 is MNHEY and CDR2 is SMNVEV (reference sequence). The CDR3 loop spans 17 amino acids. The DNA of the CDR3 is TGTGCCAGCAGTCATGCAGGGGGACAGGGTTACAATCAGCCCCAGCATTTT. As protein: CASSHAGGQGYNQPQHF.

This rearrangement joins TRBV7-9 to TRBJ1-4; 7 positions agree with TRBD1. The germline V gene encodes CDR1 SEHNR and CDR2 FQNEAQ (reference sequence). This CDR3 region has 17 residues. V was pared by 4 bases and J by 4 bases, with 12 bases of the junction left unmatched. CDR3 DNA: TGTGCCAGCAGCTCCGACAGGGTCTGGGACCGTAATGAAAAACTGTTTTTT. Its translation is CASSSDRVWDRNEKLFF.

The chain uses TRBV13 and TRBJ2-3, with D tentatively TRBD1 or TRBD2 (5 bases each). The CDR3 consists of 14 residues. Between the trimmed V and J ends, which lost 5 bases and 2 bases, there was a span of 11 bases. CDR1 PRHDT and CDR2 FYEKMQ come from the germline V gene (reference sequence). The DNA of the CDR3 is TGTGCCAGCAGCCCGGGGCAGCCCACAGATACGCAGTATTTT. Its translation: CASSPGQPTDTQYF.

This clone has just one count. This chain connects TRBV19 to TRBJ1-1; maybe TRBD1 (5 bases). V was cut by 3 bases and J by 4 bases, with 18 bases left in between. The V gene's germline CDR1 is LNHDA and CDR2 SQIVND (reference sequence). The CDR3 covers 16 residues. The CDR3 DNA reads as TGTGCCAGTAGTATGGGACGTGGGGCGCCCGGCACTGAAGCTTTCTTT. Translated, it gives CASSMGRGAPGTEAFF.

This rearrangement joins TRBV30 to TRBJ1-3; D gene unclear. V was shortened by 0 bases and J by 0 bases, with 12 bases between the two germline ends. The germline V gene encodes CDR1 GTSNPN and CDR2 SVGIG (reference sequence). The CDR3 is 16 residues long. CDR3 coding DNA: TGTGCCTGGAGTGTATTGTCCGTTATCTCTGGAAACACCATATATTTT. As protein: CAWSVLSVISGNTIYF.

The V gene is TRBV4-1, the J gene TRBJ2-7, with D possibly being TRBD2 (6 bases). V lost 2 bases to trimming and J lost 3 bases, with 17 bases between them. Germline V gene data show CDR1 as MGHRA and CDR2 as YSYEKL. This CDR3 contains 16 residues. The CDR3 loop is CASSQPFWGEVYEQYF. The CDR3, as DNA: TGCGCCAGCAGCCAACCTTTTTGGGGGGAAGTCTACGAGCAGTACTTC.

The rearrangement uses TRBV10-3 and TRBJ2-7; D might be TRBD1 or TRBD2, each matching 5 bases. The germline V gene has CDR1 ENHRY and CDR2 SYGVKD. The CDR3 spans 14 residues. Trimming cost V 3 bases and J 5 bases, with 14 bases left between them. The CDR3 coding sequence is TGTGCCATCAGTGATTATCCAGGGACGGACGAGCAGTACTTC. Translating it yields CAISDYPGTDEQYF.

This chain connects TRBV7-9 to TRBJ2-7, with 11 positions matching TRBD2. The V gene's germline CDR1 is SEHNR and CDR2 FQNEAQ (reference sequence). This CDR3 has 15 residues. The trim removed 8 bases at V and 1 base at J, leaving 7 bases unmatched. The CDR3 DNA sequence: TGTGCCAGCGGCCCGGGACTAGCGGTATCCTACGAGCAGTACTTC. Amino acid sequence: CASGPGLAVSYEQYF.

The chain recombines TRBV7-3 with TRBJ2-1; 7 nucleotides line up with TRBD2. Germline V gene data show CDR1 as SGHTA and CDR2 as FQGTGA. The CDR3 totals 24 residues. With V trimmed by 0 bases and J by 0 bases, 26 bases remained unmatched. The CDR3 coding sequence is TGTGCCAGCAGCTTAACTTCTGAACTTAGGCTCCAGCGGGAAGCTAACTCCTCCTACAATGAGCAGTTCTTC. It is translated as CASSLTSELRLQREANSSYNEQFF. The full variable domain, rest sourced from reference TRBV7-3 and TRBJ2-1, is GAGVSQTPSNKVTEKGKYVELRCDPISGHTALYWYRQSLGQGPEFLIYFQGTGAADDSGLPNDRFFAVRPEGSVSTLKIQRTERGDSAVYLCASSLTSELRLQREANSSYNEQFFGPGTRLTVL.

The genes are TRBV27 and TRBJ2-1, with TRBD2 matching over 8 bases. V was clipped by 5 bases and J by 8 bases; unmatched bases: 14. Per the germline V gene, CDR1 is MNHEY and CDR2 is SMNVEV (reference sequence). This CDR3 is 16 amino acids long. CDR3 in amino acids: CASSILGGVVMDEQFF. As DNA, the CDR3 is TGTGCCAGCAGTATCCTCGGGGGGGTTGTGATGGATGAGCAGTTCTTC.

The chain combines TRBV12-3 or TRBV12-4 with TRBJ1-2; D gene unclear. The CDR3 is 13 residues long. Trimming pared 5 bases from V and 2 bases from J, leaving 9 bases between. CDR3 coding DNA: TGTGCCAGCAGTGCCGGGAGGAACTATGGCTACACCTTC. This sequence encodes CASSAGRNYGYTF.

CDR3 nucleotides: TGTGCCAGAAGCTTGCTTAGCGACCCCAATGAGCAGTTCTTC. Translating gives CARSLLSDPNEQFF. The chain couples TRBV7-5 to TRBJ2-1; TRBD2 is taken as the D call from the table, unchecked against the DNA. TRBV7-5 is described as a pseudogene. The CDR3 has 14 residues.

The V and J genes are TRBV9 and TRBJ1-2; 9 nucleotides line up with TRBD1. The CDR3 is 16 amino acids. Trimming removed 0 bases from V and 6 bases from J; junction bases left unmatched: 9. Germline-derived CDR1 and CDR2 are SGDLS and YYNGEE. The CDR3 is CASSVGPPGQGNGYTF. CDR3 DNA: TGTGCCAGCAGCGTAGGACCCCCGGGACAGGGTAATGGCTACACCTTC.

The chain combines TRBV5-6 with TRBJ1-1, with D tentatively TRBD1 (6 bases). CDR3 length: 14 residues. V lost 4 bases, J lost 6 bases, and 16 bases lay in between. Germline V lookup: CDR1 SGHDT, CDR2 YYEEEE. The CDR3 sequence is CASSLTTGRPEAFF. CDR3 DNA sequence: TGTGCCAGCAGCCTGACAACAGGGAGACCTGAAGCTTTCTTT.

The chain links TRBV2 to TRBJ2-7; TRBD1 agrees at 7 bases. The CDR3 has 12 residues. The junction had 7 bases not matched to a gene; V was cut back by 10 bases and J by 4 bases. CDR1 and CDR2 from the germline V gene are SNHLY and FYNNEI. DNA for the CDR3: TGTGCCACCACAGGGGATCGATACGAGCAGTACTTC. Translating gives CATTGDRYEQYF.

This chain joins TRBV16 and TRBJ1-6; D not resolved. The CDR3 runs 16 residues. V shed 0 bases and J shed 9 bases, with 15 bases lying between them. In germline, CDR1 is KGHSY, CDR2 FQNENV. CDR3 residues: CASSQSLTESGSPLHF. Here the CDR3 DNA reads TGTGCCAGCAGCCAATCCCTCACCGAATCTGGTTCACCCCTCCACTTT.

This clone has a single count. The CDR3 reads CASSQELAGGSSYEQYF. The CDR3 DNA sequence: TGTGCCAGCAGCCAAGAACTAGCGGGAGGGAGCTCCTACGAGCAGTACTTC. This chain uses TRBV3-1 (or the pseudogene TRBV3-2) with TRBJ2-7; 13 bases align to TRBD2. The CDR3 totals 17 residues. CDR1 LGHDT and CDR2 YNNKEL come from the germline V gene (reference sequence). Trimming removed 0 bases from V and 0 bases from J; junction bases left unmatched: 2.